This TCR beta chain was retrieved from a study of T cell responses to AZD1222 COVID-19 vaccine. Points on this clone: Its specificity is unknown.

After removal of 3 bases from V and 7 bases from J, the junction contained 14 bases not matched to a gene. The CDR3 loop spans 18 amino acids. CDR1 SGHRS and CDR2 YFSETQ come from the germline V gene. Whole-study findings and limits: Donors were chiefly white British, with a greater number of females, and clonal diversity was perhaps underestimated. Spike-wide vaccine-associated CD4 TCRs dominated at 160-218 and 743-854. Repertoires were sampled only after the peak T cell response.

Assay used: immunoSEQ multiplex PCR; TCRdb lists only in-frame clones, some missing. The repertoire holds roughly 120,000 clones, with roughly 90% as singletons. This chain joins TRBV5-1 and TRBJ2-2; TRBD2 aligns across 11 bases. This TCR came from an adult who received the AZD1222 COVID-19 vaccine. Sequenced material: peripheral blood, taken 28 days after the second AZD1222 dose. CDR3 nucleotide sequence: TGCGCCAGCAGCTATCTCCCTGAGCTAGCGGGGGGAATCGGGGAGCTGTTTTTT. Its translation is CASSYLPELAGGIGELFF.